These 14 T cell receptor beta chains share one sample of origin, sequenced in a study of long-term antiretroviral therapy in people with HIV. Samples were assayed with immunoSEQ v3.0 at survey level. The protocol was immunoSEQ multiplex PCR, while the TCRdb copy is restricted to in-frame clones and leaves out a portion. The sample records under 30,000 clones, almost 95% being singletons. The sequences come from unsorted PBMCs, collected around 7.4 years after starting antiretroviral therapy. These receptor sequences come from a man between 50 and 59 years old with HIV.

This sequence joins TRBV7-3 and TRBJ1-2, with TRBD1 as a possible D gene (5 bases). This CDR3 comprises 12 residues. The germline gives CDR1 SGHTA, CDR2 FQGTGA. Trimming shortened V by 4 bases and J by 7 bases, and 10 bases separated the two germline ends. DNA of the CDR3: TGTGCCAGCAGCTCTGATGGGGGTGGCTACACCTTC. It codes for CASSSDGGGYTF.

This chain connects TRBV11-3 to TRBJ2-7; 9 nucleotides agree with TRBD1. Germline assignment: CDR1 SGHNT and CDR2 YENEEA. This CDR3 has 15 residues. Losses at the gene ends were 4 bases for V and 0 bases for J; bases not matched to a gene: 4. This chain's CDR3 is CASSSTGQGSYEQYF. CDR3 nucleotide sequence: TGTGCCAGCAGCTCAACGGGACAGGGCTCCTACGAGCAGTACTTC.

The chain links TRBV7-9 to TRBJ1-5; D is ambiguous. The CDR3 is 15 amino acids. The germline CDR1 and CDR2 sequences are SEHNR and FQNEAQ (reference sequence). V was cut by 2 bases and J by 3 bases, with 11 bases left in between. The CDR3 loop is CASSLNQVHNQPQHF. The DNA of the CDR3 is TGTGCCAGCAGCTTAAACCAGGTCCACAATCAGCCCCAGCATTTT. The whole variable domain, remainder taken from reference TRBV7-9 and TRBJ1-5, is DTGVSQNPRHKITKRGQNVTFRCDPISEHNRLYWYRQTLGQGPEFLTYFQNEAQLEKSRLLSDRFSAERPKGSFSTLEIQRTEQGDSAMYLCASSLNQVHNQPQHFGDGTRLSIL.

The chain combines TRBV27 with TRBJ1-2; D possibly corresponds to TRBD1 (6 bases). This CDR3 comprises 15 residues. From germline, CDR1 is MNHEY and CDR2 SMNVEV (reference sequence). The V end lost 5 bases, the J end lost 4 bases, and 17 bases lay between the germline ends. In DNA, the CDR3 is TGTGCCAGCAGTCCGATAGTTTTGGACAGCTATGGCTACACCTTC. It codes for CASSPIVLDSYGYTF.

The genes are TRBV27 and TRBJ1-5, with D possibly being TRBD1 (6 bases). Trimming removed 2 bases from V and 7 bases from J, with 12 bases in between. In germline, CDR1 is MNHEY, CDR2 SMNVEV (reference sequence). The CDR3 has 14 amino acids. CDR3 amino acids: CASSLNRADQPQHF. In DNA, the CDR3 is TGTGCCAGCAGTTTAAACAGGGCGGACCAGCCCCAGCATTTT.

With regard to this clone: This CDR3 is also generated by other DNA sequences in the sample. The chain's CDR3 is CASSEGGPSYEQYF. In nucleotides, the CDR3 is TGTGCCAGCAGTGAAGGAGGTCCCTCCTACGAGCAGTACTTC. This chain links TRBV6-1 with TRBJ2-7; D is ambiguous. The CDR3 sequence is 14 residues long. The germline gives CDR1 MNHNS, CDR2 SASEGT. V was trimmed by 1 base and J by 0 bases, leaving 7 bases between them.

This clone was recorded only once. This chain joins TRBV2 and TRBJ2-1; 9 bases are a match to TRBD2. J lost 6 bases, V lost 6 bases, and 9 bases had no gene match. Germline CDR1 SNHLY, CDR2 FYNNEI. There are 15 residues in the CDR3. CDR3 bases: TGTGCCAGCAGCGTAGCGGGGGCCCACGGCAATGAGCAGTTCTTC. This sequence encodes CASSVAGAHGNEQFF.

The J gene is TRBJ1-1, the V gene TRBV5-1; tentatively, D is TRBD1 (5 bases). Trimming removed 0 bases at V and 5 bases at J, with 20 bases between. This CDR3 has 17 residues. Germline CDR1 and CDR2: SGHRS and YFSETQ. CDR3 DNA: TGCGCCAGCAGCTTGGAATTGTGGGGCAGGGAGGGGACTGAAGCTTTCTTT. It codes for CASSLELWGREGTEAFF.

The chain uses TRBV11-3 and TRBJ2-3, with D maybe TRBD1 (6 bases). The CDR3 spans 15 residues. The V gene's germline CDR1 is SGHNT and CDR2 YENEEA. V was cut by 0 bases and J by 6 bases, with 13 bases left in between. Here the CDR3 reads CASSLDPGAVDTQYF. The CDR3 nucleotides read TGTGCCAGCAGCTTAGATCCAGGGGCGGTGGATACGCAGTATTTT.

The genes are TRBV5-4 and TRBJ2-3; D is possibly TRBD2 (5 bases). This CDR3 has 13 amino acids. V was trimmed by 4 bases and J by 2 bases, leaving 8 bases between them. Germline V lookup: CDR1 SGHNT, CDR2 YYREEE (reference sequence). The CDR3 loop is CASSRLSTDTQYF. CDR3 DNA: TGTGCCAGCAGCAGACTATCCACAGATACGCAGTATTTT.

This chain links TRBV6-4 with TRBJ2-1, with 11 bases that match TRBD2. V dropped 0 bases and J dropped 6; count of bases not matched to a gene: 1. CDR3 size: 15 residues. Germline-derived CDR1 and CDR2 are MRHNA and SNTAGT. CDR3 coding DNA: TGTGCCAGCAGTGACTCTAGCGGGGGGGCCAATGAGCAGTTCTTC. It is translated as CASSDSSGGANEQFF.

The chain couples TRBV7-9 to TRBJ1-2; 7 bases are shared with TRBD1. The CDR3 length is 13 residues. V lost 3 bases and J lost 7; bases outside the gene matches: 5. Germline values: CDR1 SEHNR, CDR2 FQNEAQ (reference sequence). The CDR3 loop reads CASSFEGAFGYTF. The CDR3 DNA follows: TGTGCCAGCAGCTTCGAGGGGGCGTTTGGCTACACCTTC.

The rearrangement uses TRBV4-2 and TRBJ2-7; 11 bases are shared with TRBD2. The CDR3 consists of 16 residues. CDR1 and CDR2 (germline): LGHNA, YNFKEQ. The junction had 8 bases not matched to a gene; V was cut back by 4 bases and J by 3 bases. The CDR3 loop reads CASSPTGTSGIYEQYF. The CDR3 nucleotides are TGTGCCAGCAGCCCAACCGGGACTAGCGGTATCTACGAGCAGTACTTC.

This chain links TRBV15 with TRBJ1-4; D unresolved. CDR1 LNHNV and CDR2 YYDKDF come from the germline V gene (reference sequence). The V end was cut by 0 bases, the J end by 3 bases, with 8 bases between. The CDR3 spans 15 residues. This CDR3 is CATSRDVRSNEKLFF. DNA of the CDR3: TGTGCCACCAGCAGAGATGTCCGGTCTAATGAAAAACTGTTTTTT.